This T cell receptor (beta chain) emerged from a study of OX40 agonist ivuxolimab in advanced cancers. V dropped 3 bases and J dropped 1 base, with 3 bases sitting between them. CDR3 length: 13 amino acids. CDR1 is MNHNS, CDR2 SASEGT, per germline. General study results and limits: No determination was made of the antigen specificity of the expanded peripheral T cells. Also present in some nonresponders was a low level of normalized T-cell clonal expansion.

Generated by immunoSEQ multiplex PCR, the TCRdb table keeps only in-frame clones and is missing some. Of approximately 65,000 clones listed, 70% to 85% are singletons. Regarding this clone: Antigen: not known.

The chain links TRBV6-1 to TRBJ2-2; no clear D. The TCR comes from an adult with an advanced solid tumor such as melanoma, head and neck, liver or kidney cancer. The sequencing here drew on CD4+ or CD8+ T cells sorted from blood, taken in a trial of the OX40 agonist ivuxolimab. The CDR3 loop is CASSDKNTGELFF. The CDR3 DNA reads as TGTGCCAGCAGTGACAAGAACACCGGGGAGCTGTTTTTT.